The next 21 T cell receptor beta chains were all read from a single sample in a study of control samples from healthy donors and cancer patients. The data were produced by immunoSEQ multiplex PCR, yet TCRdb's version contains in-frame clones alone and is incomplete. The repertoire holds some 150,000 clones, with 91% as singletons. The source material was blood. Receptor source: a man younger than 35 in good health.

V and J are TRBV14 and TRBJ2-3; the match to TRBD1 covers 9 bases. Germline CDR1 and CDR2: SGHDN and FVKESK. Trimming took 4 bases from V and 3 from J; bases not matched to a gene: 11. The CDR3 has 17 residues. CDR3 residues: CASSRAPGQGGTDTQYF. The DNA of the CDR3 is TGTGCCAGCAGCCGCGCCCCGGGACAGGGAGGGACAGATACGCAGTATTTT.

V is TRBV24-1 and J is TRBJ2-3; D gene unclear. The CDR3 covers 15 residues. V was cut by 1 base and J by 6 bases, with 13 bases left in between. Germline-derived CDR1 and CDR2 are KGHDR and SFDVKD. The CDR3 region is CATSDLSISPDTQYF. As DNA, the CDR3 is TGTGCCACCAGTGATTTATCAATTAGTCCGGATACGCAGTATTTT.

The chain is built from TRBV10-3 and TRBJ1-1; 7 bases map to TRBD1. Trimming removed 7 bases from V and 4 bases from J; junction bases left unmatched: 6. CDR1 ENHRY and CDR2 SYGVKD come from the germline V gene. The CDR3 extends over 13 amino acids. The DNA of the CDR3 is TGTGCCATCACCGACAGGGTAGGCACTGAAGCTTTCTTT. Its protein product is CAITDRVGTEAFF.

In nucleotides, the CDR3 is TGTGCCAGCAGTTCAACCAGCGGGGCTTCACACGAGCAGTACTTC. Protein product: CASSSTSGASHEQYF. The chain uses TRBV25-1 and TRBJ2-7, with 7 bases aligning to TRBD2. The CDR3 contains 15 residues. Germline V gene lookup returns CDR1 MGHDK and CDR2 SYGVNS. Trimming cost V 5 bases and J 5 bases; bases outside gene matches: 12.

The rearrangement links TRBV2 to TRBJ1-4; D is perhaps TRBD1 (6 bases). CDR3 length: 12 residues. CDR1 is SNHLY, CDR2 FYNNEI, per germline. Trimming cost V 6 bases and J 8 bases, with 10 bases left between them. The CDR3 nucleotides are TGTGCCAGCAGCCTCGGACAGGAAAAACTGTTTTTT. Its translation is CASSLGQEKLFF.

V is TRBV9 and J is TRBJ2-7; D may be TRBD1 or TRBD2 (6 bases each). The CDR3 sequence is 14 residues long. Germline values: CDR1 SGDLS, CDR2 YYNGEE. Deletions cut 1 base from V and 5 bases from J, with 13 bases between. The CDR3 DNA follows: TGTGCCAGCAGCGTATCCGGGGGCTACCACGAGCAGTACTTC. Its translation: CASSVSGGYHEQYF.

The J gene is TRBJ2-1, the V gene TRBV30; D perhaps matches TRBD2 (5 bases). The V gene's germline CDR1 is GTSNPN and CDR2 SVGIG (reference sequence). The CDR3 is 14 amino acids. V lost 4 bases and J 0 bases, leaving 10 bases between the germline ends. As DNA, the CDR3 is TGTGCCTGGAACAGACTACTCTCCTACAATGAGCAGTTCTTC. Translating it yields CAWNRLLSYNEQFF.

V usage is TRBV5-1 and J usage is TRBJ2-4, with a weak D call TRBD2 (5 bases). The germline V gene has CDR1 SGHRS and CDR2 YFSETQ. The CDR3 sequence is 15 residues long. The ends were cut back, 0 bases at V and 2 bases at J, with 9 bases in the middle. The CDR3 nucleotides are TGCGCCAGCAGCTTGGCATGGGAGCCCAAAAACATTCAGTACTTC. As protein: CASSLAWEPKNIQYF.

This clone occurred a few times. The genes are TRBV5-1 and TRBJ2-7; maybe TRBD2 (5 bases). This CDR3 is 15 amino acids long. CDR1 SGHRS and CDR2 YFSETQ come from the germline V gene. V was clipped by 2 bases and J by 5 bases, with 17 bases between them. The CDR3 bases are TGCGCCAGCAGCTTTATAGGTAGGGTCGGGGACGAGCAGTACTTC. It codes for CASSFIGRVGDEQYF.

This chain joins TRBV7-2 and TRBJ2-3; 8 bases agree with TRBD2. CDR1 and CDR2 from the germline V gene are SGHTA and FQGNSA. Trimming removed 4 bases from V and 1 base from J; junction bases left unmatched: 7. The CDR3 totals 16 residues. The CDR3 coding sequence is TGTGCCAGCAGCTCCCAACTAGCGGTTGGCACAGATACGCAGTATTTT. Its protein product is CASSSQLAVGTDTQYF.

The chain recombines TRBV15 with TRBJ2-7; D may be TRBD2 (6 bases). Trimming took 5 bases from V and 6 from J, leaving 17 bases between them. The CDR3 contains 14 residues. CDR1 and CDR2 from the germline V gene are LNHNV and YYDKDF (reference sequence). CDR3 bases: TGTGCCACCAGCGGCCCCGGGACTTGGTTCGAGCAGTACTTC. Translating it yields CATSGPGTWFEQYF.

The chain combines TRBV12-5 with TRBJ1-1; tentative D call: TRBD1 (6 bases). The CDR3 consists of 13 residues. V dropped 5 bases and J dropped 4 bases, with 11 bases sitting between them. In germline, CDR1 is LGHNT, CDR2 FRNRAP. The CDR3 DNA sequence: TGTGCTAGTGGTCTAGGGGGGAGCACTGAAGCTTTCTTT. Translating it yields CASGLGGSTEAFF.

The rearrangement joins TRBV9 to TRBJ2-1; 8 nucleotides match TRBD2. This CDR3 has 16 amino acids. The V gene end was trimmed by 4 bases and the J gene end by 3 bases; junction bases not matched to a gene: 9. Germline CDR1 SGDLS, CDR2 YYNGEE. DNA of the CDR3: TGTGCCAGCAGCCCTTTTCGGGGGGGAATCTACAATGAGCAGTTCTTC. Its protein product is CASSPFRGGIYNEQFF.

V usage is TRBV29-1 and J usage is TRBJ1-2; D is ambiguous. Trimming took 6 bases from V and 7 from J, leaving 18 bases between them. The CDR3 totals 13 residues. The germline V gene has CDR1 SQVTM and CDR2 ANQGSEA. The CDR3 here is CSVPRSLSAGYTF. CDR3 DNA sequence: TGCAGCGTCCCGAGGAGTCTCTCGGCTGGCTACACCTTC.

The chain carries TRBV19 and TRBJ2-5, with D possibly being TRBD1 or TRBD2 (5 bases each). This CDR3 is 13 amino acids long. Per the germline V gene, CDR1 is LNHDA and CDR2 is SQIVND (reference sequence). V dropped 3 bases and J dropped 3 bases, with 8 bases sitting between them. In DNA, the CDR3 is TGTGCCAGTAGTATGAGGGGCAAAGAGACCCAGTACTTC. It codes for CASSMRGKETQYF.

This clone was recorded once. The chain couples TRBV9 to TRBJ1-3; D uncertain. CDR3 length: 16 residues. V was trimmed by 3 bases and J by 1 base, leaving 14 bases between them. The germline V gene has CDR1 SGDLS and CDR2 YYNGEE. The CDR3 is CASSGAPGGSGNTIYF. The CDR3 DNA is TGTGCCAGCAGCGGAGCACCCGGCGGATCTGGAAACACCATATATTTT.

This sequence joins TRBV28 and TRBJ2-1; D is undetermined. CDR3 length: 14 amino acids. Germline CDR1 and CDR2: MDHEN and SYDVKM. V was trimmed by 6 bases and J by 1 base, leaving 10 bases between them. CDR3 protein: CASSPQTSYNEQFF. The CDR3 region has the DNA TGTGCCAGCAGCCCCCAGACATCCTACAATGAGCAGTTCTTC.

The chain combines TRBV6-5 with TRBJ1-1; D unresolved. Deletions cut 5 bases from V and 6 bases from J, with 16 bases between. The CDR3 loop spans 14 amino acids. CDR1 is MNHEY, CDR2 SVGAGI, per germline. The CDR3 spells CASSPARRFPEAFF. The CDR3 DNA sequence: TGTGCCAGCAGTCCCGCCCGGAGGTTCCCTGAAGCTTTCTTT.

CDR3 DNA: TGTGCCAGCAGCAGGACAAATTCCTACGAGCAGTACTTC. It is translated as CASSRTNSYEQYF. This chain joins TRBV5-6 and TRBJ2-7; D might be TRBD1 (5 bases). Per germline, CDR1 SGHDT and CDR2 YYEEEE. Deletions cut 4 bases from V and 1 base from J, with 9 bases between. This CDR3 comprises 13 residues.

This clone was seen just once. The chain combines TRBV7-9 with TRBJ1-2; D is uncertain. The CDR3 loop spans 14 amino acids. The germline V and J ends were trimmed by 1 base and 4 bases, with 10 bases remaining between them. Looked up from germline, CDR1 is SEHNR and CDR2 is FQNEAQ (reference sequence). CDR3 nucleotides: TGTGCCAGCAGCTTAGGGCGGGCGGCCTATGGCTACACCTTC. This sequence encodes CASSLGRAAYGYTF.

This sequence joins TRBV4-2 and TRBJ2-7; tentative D call: TRBD2 (6 bases). The CDR3 is 18 residues long. Germline CDR1 and CDR2: LGHNA and YNFKEQ. Between the trimmed V and J ends, which lost 4 bases and 3 bases, there was a span of 25 bases. As DNA, the CDR3 is TGTGCCAGCAGCCCCCAAGATGTAGGGCGGGAACGAGGCTACGAGCAGTACTTC. As protein: CASSPQDVGRERGYEQYF.